These 10 T cell receptor beta chains originate from one sample sequenced in a study of human T cells and chemical hapten exposure. Time point defined: patch test 3, about 24 weeks after DPC sensitization. Documented treatment: therapeutic diphenylcyclopropenone sensitization with weekly scalp DPC. TCRdb reprocessed the RACE reads via MiXCR and lists one record per CDR3 protein. The sample yields 60,000 to 65,000 distinct CDR3 sequences, roughly 11% seen once. The specimen was whole blood, collected in connection with sensitization to the hapten diphenylcyclopropenone (DPC). These receptors originate from a woman in her 30s with alopecia areata. Some clones in this sample may be carry-over from other donors' samples.

This clonotype has more than one count but fewer than ten. This rearrangement joins TRBV27 to TRBJ2-7, with TRBD2 as a possible D gene (6 bases). Trimming pared 5 bases from V and 4 bases from J, leaving 18 bases between. The length of the CDR3 is 15 residues. Per the germline V gene, CDR1 is MNHEY and CDR2 is SMNVEV (reference sequence). CDR3 coding DNA: TGTGCCAGCAGTCCGACGGGGGTATCACGGTACGAGCAGTACTTC. Protein: CASSPTGVSRYEQYF.

This clonotype has more than one count but fewer than ten. V gene TRBV6-5 combines with J gene TRBJ1-2; 10 positions match TRBD1. This CDR3 region has 15 residues. Unmatched junction bases numbered 8, after V lost 5 bases and J lost 5 bases. CDR1 and CDR2 (germline): MNHEY, SVGAGI. CDR3 loop: CASSPSRTGGYGYTF. CDR3 nucleotides: TGTGCCAGCAGTCCTTCGAGGACAGGGGGATATGGCTACACCTTC.

This clonotype has ten or more counts. This chain connects TRBV20-1 to TRBJ2-6; D remains ambiguous. The CDR3 spans 13 residues. Germline CDR1 DFQATT, CDR2 SNEGSKA (reference sequence). The V gene lost 1 base and the J gene lost 0 bases, with 1 base spanning the gap. The CDR3: CSARASGANVLTF. CDR3 nucleotide sequence: TGCAGTGCTAGAGCCTCTGGGGCCAACGTCCTGACTTTC.

The table lists this clonotype with a few counts. CDR3 protein: CASSALGAALYEQYF. The CDR3 DNA reads TGTGCCAGCAGCGCGCTAGGGGCCGCCTTATACGAGCAGTACTTC. V gene TRBV11-1 combines with J gene TRBJ2-7; D possibly corresponds to TRBD1 (5 bases). The CDR3 extends over 15 amino acids. Trimming removed 5 bases from V and 4 bases from J, with 18 bases in between. The germline CDR1 and CDR2 sequences are SGHAT and FQDESV (reference sequence).

This clonotype was seen ten or more times. The genes are TRBV14 and TRBJ1-3, with no clear D. CDR1 and CDR2 from the germline V gene are SGHDN and FVKESK. CDR3 length: 16 amino acids. V lost 8 bases to trimming and J lost 2 bases, with 19 bases between them. CDR3: CASSSLFGPTGNTIYF. DNA for the CDR3: TGTGCCAGCTCCTCTCTCTTTGGGCCAACTGGAAACACCATATATTTT.

The rearrangement uses TRBV28 and TRBJ2-1; D not certain. This CDR3 has 16 residues. V was pared by 2 bases and J by 0 bases, with 11 bases between. Germline assignment: CDR1 MDHEN and CDR2 SYDVKM. The CDR3 sequence is CASSLPGSLSYNEQFF. The CDR3 DNA sequence: TGTGCCAGCAGTTTACCGGGTAGCCTCTCCTACAATGAGCAGTTCTTC.

This clonotype occurred many times. V usage is TRBV3-1 and J usage is TRBJ2-5; D uncertain. The V and J ends lost 1 base and 0 bases respectively, with 9 bases between them. The CDR3 covers 15 residues. The germline V gene has CDR1 LGHDT and CDR2 YNNKEL (reference sequence). CDR3 sequence: CASSQARTYQETQYF. The CDR3 region has the DNA TGTGCCAGCAGCCAAGCTCGCACGTACCAAGAGACCCAGTACTTC.

The chain uses TRBV28 and TRBJ1-2; unclear D gene. Per germline, CDR1 MDHEN and CDR2 SYDVKM. This CDR3 is 15 amino acids long. V lost 2 bases and J lost 4, with 14 bases in between. The CDR3: CASSLVTVLSYGYTF. CDR3 nucleotide sequence: TGTGCCAGCAGTTTAGTAACGGTCCTCTCCTATGGCTACACCTTC.

This clonotype was detected ten times or more. The chain carries TRBV29-1 and TRBJ2-3; D remains ambiguous. The CDR3 runs 13 residues. V was clipped by 2 bases and J by 1 base, with 7 bases between them. The germline V gene encodes CDR1 SQVTM and CDR2 ANQGSEA. The CDR3 loop reads CSVETQGTDTQYF. CDR3 nucleotides: TGCAGCGTTGAAACCCAGGGCACAGATACGCAGTATTTT.

The sample holds many counts of this clonotype. J is TRBJ2-5 and V is TRBV5-4, with D possibly matching TRBD1 (5 bases). CDR1 and CDR2 (germline): SGHNT, YYREEE (reference sequence). This CDR3 has 15 amino acids. V was shortened by 1 base and J by 2 bases, with 12 bases between the two germline ends. The CDR3 DNA sequence: TGTGCCAGCAGCTTGAATCAGGGTGGGCAAGAGACCCAGTACTTC. Translation gives CASSLNQGGQETQYF.